The entry that follows covers one T cell receptor (beta chain) sequence. The sample contains more than one DNA sequence encoding this CDR3. This sample is drawn from a study of brain T cells in children with intractable seizures. Germline lookup yields CDR1 MNHEY and CDR2 SMNVEV (reference sequence). The V gene lost 4 bases and the J gene lost 0 bases, with 4 bases spanning the gap. The CDR3 has 14 amino acids. The data were produced by immunoSEQ multiplex PCR, yet TCRdb's version contains in-frame clones alone and is incomplete. The table lists 70,000 to 90,000 clones, approximately 94% of them singletons.

The chain carries TRBV27 and TRBJ1-6; no firm D call. The clonotype was recovered from a boy under three years old with tuberous sclerosis and intractable seizures. The source material was peripheral blood, sampled at surgery. The CDR3 spells CASSSSSYNSPLHF. The CDR3 nucleotides are TGTGCCAGCAGTTCGAGCTCCTATAATTCACCCCTCCACTTT.